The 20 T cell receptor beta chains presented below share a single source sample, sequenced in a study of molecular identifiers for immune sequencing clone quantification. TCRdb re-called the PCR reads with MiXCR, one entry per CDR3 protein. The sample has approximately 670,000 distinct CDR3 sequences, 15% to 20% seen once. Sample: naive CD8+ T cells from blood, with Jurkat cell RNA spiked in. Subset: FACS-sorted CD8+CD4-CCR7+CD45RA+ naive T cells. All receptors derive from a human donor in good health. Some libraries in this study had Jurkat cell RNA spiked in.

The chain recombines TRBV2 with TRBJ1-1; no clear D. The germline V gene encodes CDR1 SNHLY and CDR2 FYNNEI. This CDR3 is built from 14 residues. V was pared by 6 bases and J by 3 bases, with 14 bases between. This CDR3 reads CASSARVADTEAFF. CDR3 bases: TGTGCCAGCAGCGCCCGAGTCGCGGACACTGAAGCTTTCTTT.

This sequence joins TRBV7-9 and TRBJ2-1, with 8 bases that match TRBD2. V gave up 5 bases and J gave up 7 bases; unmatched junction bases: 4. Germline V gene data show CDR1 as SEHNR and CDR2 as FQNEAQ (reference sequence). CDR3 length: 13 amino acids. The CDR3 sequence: CASSPGTRNEQFF. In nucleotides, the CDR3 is TGTGCCAGCAGCCCCGGGACTAGAAATGAGCAGTTCTTC. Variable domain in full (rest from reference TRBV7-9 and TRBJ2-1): DTGVSQNPRHKITKRGQNVTFRCDPISEHNRLYWYRQTLGQGPEFLTYFQNEAQLEKSRLLSDRFSAERPKGSFSTLEIQRTEQGDSAMYLCASSPGTRNEQFFGPGTRLTVL.

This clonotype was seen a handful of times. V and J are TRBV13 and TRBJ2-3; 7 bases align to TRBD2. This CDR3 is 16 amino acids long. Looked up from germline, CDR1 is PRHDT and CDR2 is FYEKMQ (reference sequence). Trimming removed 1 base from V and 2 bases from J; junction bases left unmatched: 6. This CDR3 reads CASSLDVAGTTDTQYF. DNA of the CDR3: TGTGCCAGCAGCTTAGACGTAGCGGGCACCACAGATACGCAGTATTTT. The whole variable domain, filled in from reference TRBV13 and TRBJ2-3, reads AAGVIQSPRHLIKEKRETATLKCYPIPRHDTVYWYQQGPGQDPQFLISFYEKMQSDKGSIPDRFSAQQFSDYHSELNMSSLELGDSALYFCASSLDVAGTTDTQYFGPGTRLTVL.

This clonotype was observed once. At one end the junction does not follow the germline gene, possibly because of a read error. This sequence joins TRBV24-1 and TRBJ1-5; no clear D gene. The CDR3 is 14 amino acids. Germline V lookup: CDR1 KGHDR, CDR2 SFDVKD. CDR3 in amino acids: CATSDSDSNQPKHF. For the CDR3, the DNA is TGTGCCACCAGTGATTCAGATAGCAATCAGCCCAAGCATTTT.

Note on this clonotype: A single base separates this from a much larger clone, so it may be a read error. This CDR3 is CAGSVATEANTDTQYF. Here the CDR3 DNA reads TGTGCCGGCAGCGTAGCTACGGAGGCTAACACAGATACGCAGTATTTT. This chain connects TRBV9 to TRBJ2-3; D perhaps matches TRBD2 (5 bases). Per germline, CDR1 SGDLS and CDR2 YYNGEE. The CDR3 is made up of 16 amino acids.

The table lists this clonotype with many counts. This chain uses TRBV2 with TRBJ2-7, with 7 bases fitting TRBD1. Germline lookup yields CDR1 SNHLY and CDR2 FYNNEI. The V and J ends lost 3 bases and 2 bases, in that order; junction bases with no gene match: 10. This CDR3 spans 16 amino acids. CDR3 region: CASSDLYGTATYEQYF. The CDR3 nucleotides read TGTGCCAGCAGTGATTTGTACGGGACAGCCACCTACGAGCAGTACTTC. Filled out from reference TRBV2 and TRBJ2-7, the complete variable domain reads EPEVTQTPSHQVTQMGQEVILRCVPISNHLYFYWYRQILGQKVEFLVSFYNNEISEKSEIFDDQFSVERPDGSNFTLKIRSTKLEDSAMYFCASSDLYGTATYEQYFGPGTRLTVT.

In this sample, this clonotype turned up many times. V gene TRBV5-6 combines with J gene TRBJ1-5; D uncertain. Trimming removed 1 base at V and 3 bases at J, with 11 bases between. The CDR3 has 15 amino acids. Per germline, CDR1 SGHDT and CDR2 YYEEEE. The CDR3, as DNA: TGTGCCAGCAGCTTGTCTCCAGGCGACAATCAGCCCCAGCATTTT. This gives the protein CASSLSPGDNQPQHF. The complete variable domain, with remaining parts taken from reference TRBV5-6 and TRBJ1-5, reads DAGVTQSPTHLIKTRGQQVTLRCSPKSGHDTVSWYQQALGQGPQFIFQYYEEEERQRGNFPDRFSGHQFPNYSSELNVNALLLGDSALYLCASSLSPGDNQPQHFGDGTRLSIL.

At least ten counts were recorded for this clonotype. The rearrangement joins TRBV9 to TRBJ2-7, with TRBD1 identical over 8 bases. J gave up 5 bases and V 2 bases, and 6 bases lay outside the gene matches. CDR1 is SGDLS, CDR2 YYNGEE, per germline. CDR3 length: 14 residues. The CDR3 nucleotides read TGTGCCAGCAGCGTCGCAGGGGGCTTCGACGAGCAGTACTTC. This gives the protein CASSVAGGFDEQYF.

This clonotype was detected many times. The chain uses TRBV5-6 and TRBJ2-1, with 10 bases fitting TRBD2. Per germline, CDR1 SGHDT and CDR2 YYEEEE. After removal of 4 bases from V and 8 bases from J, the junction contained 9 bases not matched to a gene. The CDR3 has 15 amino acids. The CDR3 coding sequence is TGTGCCAGCAGCCGAGGACTAGCGGAAGTTGATGAGCAGTTCTTC. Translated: CASSRGLAEVDEQFF.

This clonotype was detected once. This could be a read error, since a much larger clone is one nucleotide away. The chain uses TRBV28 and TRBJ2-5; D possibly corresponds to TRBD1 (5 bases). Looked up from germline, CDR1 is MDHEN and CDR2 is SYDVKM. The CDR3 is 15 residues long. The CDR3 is CAGSHYYGATETQYF. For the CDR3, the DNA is TGTGCCGGCAGTCACTATTATGGGGCGACGGAGACCCAGTACTTC.

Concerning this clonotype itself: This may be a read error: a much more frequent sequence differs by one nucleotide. CDR3 in amino acids: CATSDPGLAGGHNEQFF. The CDR3 DNA follows: TGTGCCACCAGTGACCCCGGACTAGCGGGGGGACACAATGAGCAGTTCTTC. V is TRBV24-1 and J is TRBJ2-1, with 14 positions matching TRBD2. CDR1 KGHDR and CDR2 SFDVKD come from the germline V gene. With 4 bases clipped from V and 5 bases from J, the junction kept 6 bases outside the gene matches. The CDR3 totals 17 residues.

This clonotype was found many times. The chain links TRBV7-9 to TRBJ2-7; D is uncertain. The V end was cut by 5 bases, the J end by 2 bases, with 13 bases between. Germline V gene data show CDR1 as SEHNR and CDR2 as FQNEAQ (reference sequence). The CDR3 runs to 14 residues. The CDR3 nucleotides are TGTGCCAGCAGCACCACACATGGGACCTACGAGCAGTACTTC. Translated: CASSTTHGTYEQYF.

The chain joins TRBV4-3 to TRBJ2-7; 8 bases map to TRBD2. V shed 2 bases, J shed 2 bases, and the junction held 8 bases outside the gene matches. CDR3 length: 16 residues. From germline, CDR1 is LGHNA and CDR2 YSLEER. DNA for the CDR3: TGCGCCAGCAGCCAATTCGCGGGGGGCTTCACCTACGAGCAGTACTTC. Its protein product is CASSQFAGGFTYEQYF.

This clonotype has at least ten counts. CDR3 residues: CASSERTGGDQPQHF. Written as DNA, the CDR3 is TGTGCCAGCAGCGAACGGACAGGGGGGGATCAGCCCCAGCATTTT. The chain is built from TRBV28 and TRBJ1-5, with 10 bases lining up with TRBD1. The V segment lost 6 bases and the J segment 5 bases; nucleotides outside the gene matches: 7. This CDR3 spans 15 amino acids. The germline V gene has CDR1 MDHEN and CDR2 SYDVKM.

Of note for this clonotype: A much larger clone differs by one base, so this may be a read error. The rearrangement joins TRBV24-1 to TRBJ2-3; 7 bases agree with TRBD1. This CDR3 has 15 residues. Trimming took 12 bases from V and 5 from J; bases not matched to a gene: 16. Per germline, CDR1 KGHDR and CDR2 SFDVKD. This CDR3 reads CAAEISRQGRDTQYF. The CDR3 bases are TGTGCCGCCGAAATCTCGAGACAGGGAAGAGATACGCAGTATTTT.

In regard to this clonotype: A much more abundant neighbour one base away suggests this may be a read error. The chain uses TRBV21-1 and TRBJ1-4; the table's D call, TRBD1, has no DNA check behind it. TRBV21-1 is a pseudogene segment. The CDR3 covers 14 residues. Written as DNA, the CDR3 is TGTGCCAACAGCAACGTAGGGGCTCACGAAAAACTGTTTTTT. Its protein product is CANSNVGAHEKLFF.

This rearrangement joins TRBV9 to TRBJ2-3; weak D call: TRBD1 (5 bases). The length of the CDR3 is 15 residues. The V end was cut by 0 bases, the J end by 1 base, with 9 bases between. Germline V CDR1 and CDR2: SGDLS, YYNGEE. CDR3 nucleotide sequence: TGTGCCAGCAGCGTAGAGGACATACGCACAGATACGCAGTATTTT. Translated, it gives CASSVEDIRTDTQYF.

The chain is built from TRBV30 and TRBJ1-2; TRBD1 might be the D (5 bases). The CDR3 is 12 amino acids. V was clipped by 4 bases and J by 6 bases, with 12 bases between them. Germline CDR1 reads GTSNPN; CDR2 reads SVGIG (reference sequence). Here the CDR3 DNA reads TGTGCCTGGAATTCGGGGACTGATGGCTACACCTTC. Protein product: CAWNSGTDGYTF.

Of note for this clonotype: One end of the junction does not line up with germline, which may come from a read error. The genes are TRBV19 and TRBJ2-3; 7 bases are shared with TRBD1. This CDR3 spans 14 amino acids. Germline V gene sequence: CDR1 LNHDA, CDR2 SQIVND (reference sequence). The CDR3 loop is CASRLGTATGTQYF. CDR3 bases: TGTGCCAGTAGACTCGGGACAGCCACAGGTACGCAGTATTTT.

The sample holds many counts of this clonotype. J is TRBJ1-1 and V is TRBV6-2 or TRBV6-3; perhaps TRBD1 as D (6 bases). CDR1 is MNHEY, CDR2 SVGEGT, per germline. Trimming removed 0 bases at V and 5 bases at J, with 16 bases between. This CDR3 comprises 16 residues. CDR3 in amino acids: CASSYSRGRGETEAFF. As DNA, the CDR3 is TGTGCCAGCAGTTACTCGAGGGGCAGGGGAGAGACTGAAGCTTTCTTT.